This TCR beta chain appears in the sequencing data of a study of shared clonotypes between healthy human individuals. The overall study: CD4 naive and memory got three plates each, CD8 naive two, CD8 memory one. Study conclusions and caveats: The sampled material consisted only of blood, and tissue repertoires are likely to differ. The study found roughly 5% of naive CD4 clonotypes shared across a few donors.

Comments on this clone: The target antigen is unknown.

Method: immunoSEQ multiplex PCR; TCRdb's copy keeps in-frame clones and lacks some. The sample records 900,000 to 1,200,000 clones, about four fifths being singletons. CDR3 size: 14 residues. The V gene lost 5 bases and the J gene lost 3 bases, with 12 bases spanning the gap. Germline lookup yields CDR1 SGHNT and CDR2 YENEEA. The sample comprised memory CD4+ T cells from PBMCs. Subset of the sample: CD45RA-negative fraction. The receptor was isolated from a man aged 18 to 29 in good health. Some clones in this sample may be carry-over from other donors' samples. The chain links TRBV11-3 to TRBJ2-3; perhaps TRBD2 as D (6 bases). Written as DNA, the CDR3 is TGTGCCAGCAGCAGCGGCGGGACGACAGATACGCAGTATTTT. Residues: CASSSGGTTDTQYF.